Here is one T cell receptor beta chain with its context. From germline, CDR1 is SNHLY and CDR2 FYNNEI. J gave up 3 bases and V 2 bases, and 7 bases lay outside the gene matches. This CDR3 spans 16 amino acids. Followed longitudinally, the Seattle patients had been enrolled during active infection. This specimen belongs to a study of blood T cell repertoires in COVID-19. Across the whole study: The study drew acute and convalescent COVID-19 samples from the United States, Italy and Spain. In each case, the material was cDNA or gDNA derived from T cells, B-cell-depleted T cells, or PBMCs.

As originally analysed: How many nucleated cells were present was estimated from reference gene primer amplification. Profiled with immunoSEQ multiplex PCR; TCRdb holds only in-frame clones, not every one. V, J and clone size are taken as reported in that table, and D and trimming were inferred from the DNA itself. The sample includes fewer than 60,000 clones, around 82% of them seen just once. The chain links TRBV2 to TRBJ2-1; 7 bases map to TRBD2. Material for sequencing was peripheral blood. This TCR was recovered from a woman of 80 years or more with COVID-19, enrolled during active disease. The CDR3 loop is CASSEMSSGNYNEQFF. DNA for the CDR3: TGTGCCAGCAGTGAAATGTCTAGCGGTAACTACAATGAGCAGTTCTTC.